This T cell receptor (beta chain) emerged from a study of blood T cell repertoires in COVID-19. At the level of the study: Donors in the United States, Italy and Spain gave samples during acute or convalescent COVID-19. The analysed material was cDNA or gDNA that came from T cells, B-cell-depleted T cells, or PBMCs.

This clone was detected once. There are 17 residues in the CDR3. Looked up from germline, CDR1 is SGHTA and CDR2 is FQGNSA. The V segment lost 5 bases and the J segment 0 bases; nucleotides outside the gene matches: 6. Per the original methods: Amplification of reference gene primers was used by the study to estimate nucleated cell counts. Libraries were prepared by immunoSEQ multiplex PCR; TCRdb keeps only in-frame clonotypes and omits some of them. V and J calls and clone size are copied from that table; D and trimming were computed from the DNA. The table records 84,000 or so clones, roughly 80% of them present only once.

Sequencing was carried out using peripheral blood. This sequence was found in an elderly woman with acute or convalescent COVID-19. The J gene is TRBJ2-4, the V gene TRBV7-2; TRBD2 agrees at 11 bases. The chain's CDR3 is CASSPGLAGLAKNIQYF. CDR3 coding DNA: TGTGCCAGCAGCCCTGGACTAGCGGGTTTAGCCAAAAACATTCAGTACTTC.